These 29 T cell receptor beta chains were all obtained from the same sample, sequenced in a study of blood T cell repertoires in COVID-19 (dated by TCRdb to between 2020 and 2021). The library was produced with the immunoSEQ multiplex PCR assay. TCRdb's version of the immuneACCESS table is confined to in-frame rearrangements and falls short of the full clone set. An unresolved V gene accounts for under half of the shortfall where checked; the remainder is of unknown origin. For this sample there are about 300,000 clones; approximately 84% appear just once. About 1.5% of the sample lies in the top ten. Sequencing was done on a sample of peripheral blood. Receptors originate from a human donor with COVID-19, enrolled during active disease. The donor label of this sample is uncertain.

The V call is TRBV29-1, the J call TRBJ1-1, with D possibly being TRBD1 (5 bases). This CDR3 is 14 amino acids long. The V end lost 0 bases, the J end lost 6 bases, and 14 bases lay between the germline ends. The germline V gene encodes CDR1 SQVTM and CDR2 ANQGSEA. The CDR3 DNA sequence: TGCAGCGTTGAAGATCCCGGACAAACACCTGAAGCTTTCTTT. It specifies CSVEDPGQTPEAFF.

This rearrangement joins TRBV7-3 to TRBJ2-4; 9 positions agree with TRBD1. CDR3 length equals 14 residues. In germline, CDR1 is SGHTA, CDR2 FQGTGA. The V segment lost 5 bases and the J segment 8 bases; nucleotides outside the gene matches: 7. CDR3 sequence (DNA): TGTGCCAGCAGCCGCCGGGACAGGGAGGACATTCAGTACTTC. The encoded protein is CASSRRDREDIQYF. The full variable domain, rest sourced from reference TRBV7-3 and TRBJ2-4, is GAGVSQTPSNKVTEKGKYVELRCDPISGHTALYWYRQSLGQGPEFLIYFQGTGAADDSGLPNDRFFAVRPEGSVSTLKIQRTERGDSAVYLCASSRRDREDIQYFGAGTRLSVL.

The chain uses TRBV12-3 or TRBV12-4 and TRBJ2-7; possibly TRBD1 for D (6 bases). V lost 5 bases and J 3 bases, leaving 11 bases between the germline ends. The CDR3 loop spans 13 amino acids. CDR3 loop: CASSTQGFYEQYF. The CDR3 DNA sequence: TGTGCCAGCAGTACACAGGGTTTCTACGAGCAGTACTTC.

This rearrangement joins TRBV28 to TRBJ1-4, with TRBD1 as a possible D gene (6 bases). Germline V gene lookup returns CDR1 MDHEN and CDR2 SYDVKM. The CDR3 consists of 16 residues. Trimming removed 8 bases at V and 0 bases at J, with 16 bases between. The chain's CDR3 is CASGKGGPSTNEKLFF. The CDR3, as DNA: TGTGCCAGCGGGAAGGGGGGGCCCTCAACTAATGAAAAACTGTTTTTT. Full variable domain (rest looked up from reference TRBV28 and TRBJ1-4): DVKVTQSSRYLVKRTGEKVFLECVQDMDHENMFWYRQDPGLGLRLIYFSYDVKMKEKGDIPEGYSVSREKKERFSLILESASTNQTSMYLCASGKGGPSTNEKLFFGSGTQLSVL.

This chain links TRBV10-3 with TRBJ1-5; 9 bases align to TRBD1. In germline, CDR1 is ENHRY, CDR2 SYGVKD. The CDR3 runs 14 residues. The V segment lost 11 bases and the J segment 7 bases; nucleotides outside the gene matches: 12. In DNA, the CDR3 is TGTGCCGTCGGGGGGACAGGGTCGACACAGCCCCAGCATTTT. It yields the protein CAVGGTGSTQPQHF.

The genes are TRBV29-1 and TRBJ2-1; 7 bases agree with TRBD2. Germline V lookup: CDR1 SQVTM, CDR2 ANQGSEA. The junction had 14 bases not matched to a gene; V was cut back by 6 bases and J by 6 bases. The CDR3 has 15 residues. The CDR3 sequence: CSVGPNPAGVNEQFF. The CDR3 DNA reads as TGCAGCGTAGGACCAAATCCGGCGGGAGTCAATGAGCAGTTCTTC.

The rearrangement links TRBV7-2 to TRBJ2-5, with D unresolved. Germline assignment: CDR1 SGHTA and CDR2 FQGNSA. Trimming stripped 1 base from V and 5 bases from J, with 17 bases between. The CDR3 is 16 residues long. The DNA for the CDR3 is TGTGCCAGCAGCTTAGGCCCCGGTCTCGTCAGGGAGACCCAGTACTTC. Its protein product is CASSLGPGLVRETQYF.

V and J are TRBV10-1 and TRBJ1-1; TRBD1 might be the D (6 bases). V lost 7 bases to trimming and J lost 5 bases, with 14 bases between them. From germline, CDR1 is WNHNN and CDR2 SYGVQD (reference sequence). The CDR3 extends over 13 amino acids. CDR3 coding DNA: TGCGCCAGCACCAGGGAAGGGACAACTGAAGCTTTCTTT. Its translation: CASTREGTTEAFF.

The genes are TRBV11-2 and TRBJ1-2, with 8 bases that match TRBD1. There are 15 residues in the CDR3. CDR1 and CDR2 from the germline V gene are SGHAT and FQNNGV. With V trimmed by 3 bases and J by 5 bases, 8 bases remained unmatched. The DNA of the CDR3 is TGTGCCAGCAGCTTCGATCAGGGGGCATCGTATGGCTACACCTTC. Translation: CASSFDQGASYGYTF.

This chain connects TRBV7-8 to TRBJ1-1; D unclear. CDR1 is SGHVS, CDR2 FQNEAQ, per germline. V gave up 5 bases and J gave up 0 bases, with 7 bases separating them. This CDR3 contains 13 residues. For the CDR3, the DNA is TGTGCCAGCAGCCCGTCCGTGAACACTGAAGCTTTCTTT. Its protein is CASSPSVNTEAFF.

V is TRBV19 and J is TRBJ1-5; D is possibly TRBD1 (6 bases). Trimming stripped 7 bases from V and 7 bases from J, with 23 bases between. Germline V gene sequence: CDR1 LNHDA, CDR2 SQIVND (reference sequence). The CDR3 runs to 16 residues. The CDR3 sequence is CASTNILTGKPQPQHF. CDR3 coding DNA: TGTGCCAGTACCAACATACTAACAGGGAAGCCCCAGCCCCAGCATTTT.

A single count supports this clone. This chain links TRBV13 with TRBJ1-6; TRBD1 agrees at 8 bases. Germline CDR1 is PRHDT and CDR2 is FYEKMQ (reference sequence). CDR3 length equals 16 residues. Germline trimming cut 5 bases from V and 6 bases from J; bases unmatched to any gene: 9. This CDR3 reads CASSIDRGRVNSPLHF. In DNA form, the CDR3 reads TGTGCCAGCAGCATTGACAGGGGCCGGGTTAATTCACCCCTCCACTTT.

The chain is built from TRBV5-1 and TRBJ2-2, with TRBD2 identical over 8 bases. The V segment lost 2 bases and the J segment 4 bases; nucleotides outside the gene matches: 7. The CDR3 extends over 16 amino acids. CDR1 and CDR2 from the germline V gene are SGHRS and YFSETQ. The CDR3, as DNA: TGCGCCAGCAGCTTATCCGGGACTAGGGGCACCGGGGAGCTGTTTTTT. Translated: CASSLSGTRGTGELFF.

This chain links TRBV6-1 with TRBJ2-5, with 9 bases identical to TRBD1. The junction had 7 bases not matched to a gene; V was cut back by 3 bases and J by 5 bases. Germline values: CDR1 MNHNS, CDR2 SASEGT. The CDR3 is made up of 15 amino acids. The CDR3 DNA reads TGTGCCAGCAGTGATGGACAGGGGATGGGTGAGACCCAGTACTTC. Translation gives CASSDGQGMGETQYF.

The CDR3 bases are TGTGCCAGCAGTTTACGTCGCGATGAGCAGTTCTTC. Amino acid sequence: CASSLRRDEQFF. The V call is TRBV6-5, the J call TRBJ2-1; the D is unclear. V lost 4 bases and J lost 8, with 9 bases in between. CDR1 and CDR2 from the germline V gene are MNHEY and SVGAGI. The CDR3 is made up of 12 amino acids.

J is TRBJ1-2 and V is TRBV20-1; D uncertain. The germline V gene has CDR1 DFQATT and CDR2 SNEGSKA (reference sequence). The CDR3 sequence is 15 residues long. Trimming cost V 3 bases and J 2 bases, with 16 bases left between them. The CDR3 nucleotides are TGCAGTGCTAGTACCCTTGGGCGGGGAAACTATGGCTACACCTTC. Residues: CSASTLGRGNYGYTF.

V usage is TRBV5-1 and J usage is TRBJ2-3, with a tentative D call TRBD1 (5 bases). Germline CDR1 is SGHRS and CDR2 is YFSETQ. The CDR3 has 13 residues. V was shortened by 7 bases and J by 0 bases, with 9 bases between the two germline ends. The CDR3 nucleotides read TGCGCCAGCGGACAACCTAGCACAGATACGCAGTATTTT. Translating it yields CASGQPSTDTQYF.

The gene calls are TRBV29-1 and TRBJ1-2, with D perhaps matching TRBD1 (5 bases). The CDR3 runs to 14 residues. CDR1 is SQVTM and CDR2 is ANQGSEA in the germline V gene. Trimming stripped 2 bases from V and 5 bases from J, with 15 bases between. The CDR3: CSVEPAGSPYGYTF. In DNA, the CDR3 is TGCAGCGTTGAACCCGCAGGGTCGCCTTATGGCTACACCTTC.

On this clone itself: Other DNA sequences of this sample code for an identical CDR3. This sequence joins TRBV5-1 and TRBJ1-2, with 7 bases identical to TRBD1. J lost 2 bases, V lost 4 bases, and 5 bases had no gene match. CDR3 length: 14 residues. The germline V gene encodes CDR1 SGHRS and CDR2 YFSETQ. The CDR3 region has the DNA TGCGCCAGCAGCCCTCGGGACAGAAACTATGGCTACACCTTC. As protein: CASSPRDRNYGYTF. The full variable domain, rest sourced from reference TRBV5-1 and TRBJ1-2, is KAGVTQTPRYLIKTRGQQVTLSCSPISGHRSVSWYQQTPGQGLQFLFEYFSETQRNKGNFPGRFSGRQFSNSRSEMNVSTLELGDSALYLCASSPRDRNYGYTFGSGTRLTVV.

The genes are TRBV29-1 and TRBJ2-2; possibly TRBD1 for D (6 bases). Trimming pared 6 bases from V and 7 bases from J, leaving 15 bases between. From germline, CDR1 is SQVTM and CDR2 ANQGSEA. The CDR3 is 13 amino acids. Here the CDR3 reads CSVQAGAGGELFF. CDR3 DNA sequence: TGCAGCGTGCAAGCAGGGGCGGGCGGGGAGCTGTTTTTT.

The genes are TRBV28 and TRBJ1-4; 7 bases match TRBD1. Germline V CDR1 and CDR2: MDHEN, SYDVKM. This CDR3 has 15 residues. J was trimmed by 3 bases and V by 5 bases; bases with no gene match: 6. Here the CDR3 DNA reads TGTGCCAGCAGTGGGCCGGGACAGCCTAATGAAAAACTGTTTTTT. Translation: CASSGPGQPNEKLFF.

V and J are TRBV5-6 and TRBJ1-3; weak D call: TRBD1 (5 bases). From germline, CDR1 is SGHDT and CDR2 YYEEEE. V lost 2 bases, J lost 2 bases, and 11 bases lay in between. The CDR3 loop spans 15 amino acids. The CDR3 sequence is CASSFLGTAGNTIYF. The CDR3 DNA follows: TGTGCCAGCAGCTTCCTCGGGACTGCTGGAAACACCATATATTTT.

V is TRBV29-1 and J is TRBJ1-4, with TRBD1 as a possible D gene (6 bases). The V gene lost 7 bases and the J gene lost 5 bases, with 14 bases spanning the gap. Germline loops: CDR1 SQVTM, CDR2 ANQGSEA. This CDR3 comprises 13 residues. The CDR3 loop reads CSAMDRANEKLFF. The CDR3 region has the DNA TGCAGCGCCATGGACAGAGCAAATGAAAAACTGTTTTTT.

This chain joins TRBV20-1 and TRBJ2-3, with TRBD2 matching 10 bases. V was clipped by 3 bases and J by 4 bases; unmatched bases: 4. Germline values: CDR1 DFQATT, CDR2 SNEGSKA (reference sequence). This CDR3 spans 14 amino acids. CDR3 bases: TGCAGTGCTAGTAAGCGGGAGGGACCAGATACGCAGTATTTT. It yields the protein CSASKREGPDTQYF.

The chain links TRBV18 to TRBJ2-1; a weak D match, TRBD2 (5 bases). The CDR3 runs to 15 residues. Trimming left V 4 bases short and J 1 base short, with 11 bases between. Per germline, CDR1 KGHSH and CDR2 LQKENI. Here the CDR3 DNA reads TGTGCCAGCTCACTTGGACTGGGTTCCTACAATGAGCAGTTCTTC. Translation gives CASSLGLGSYNEQFF.

The chain recombines TRBV28 with TRBJ1-4, with TRBD1 matching over 9 bases. After removal of 4 bases from V and 8 bases from J, the junction contained 8 bases not matched to a gene. The CDR3 has 15 amino acids. Germline V lookup: CDR1 MDHEN, CDR2 SYDVKM. CDR3 protein: CASSSRDRVGEKLFF. The CDR3 coding sequence is TGTGCCAGCAGTTCCCGGGACAGGGTGGGCGAAAAACTGTTTTTT.

CDR3 in amino acids: CASSIGVADTEAFF. DNA of the CDR3: TGTGCCAGTAGTATAGGGGTTGCGGACACTGAAGCTTTCTTT. The genes are TRBV19 and TRBJ1-1; D unresolved. Trimming cost V 1 base and J 3 bases, with 9 bases left between them. The CDR3 loop spans 14 amino acids. CDR1 and CDR2 from the germline V gene are LNHDA and SQIVND (reference sequence).

This clone showed up just once. J is TRBJ1-1 and V is TRBV30; weak D call: TRBD1 (5 bases). Per the germline V gene, CDR1 is GTSNPN and CDR2 is SVGIG (reference sequence). With 5 bases removed from V and 5 bases from J, the gap between germline ends came to 15 bases. There are 13 residues in the CDR3. For the CDR3, the DNA is TGTGCCTGGCACTATGCGGGGGTTACTGAAGCTTTCTTT. It encodes CAWHYAGVTEAFF.

CDR3 sequence reads: CASREDGSYNEQFF. Written as DNA, the CDR3 is TGTGCCAGCAGGGAGGACGGTTCCTACAATGAGCAGTTCTTC. The chain employs TRBV2 and TRBJ2-1; perhaps TRBD2 as D (5 bases). The CDR3 contains 14 residues. Germline V gene lookup returns CDR1 SNHLY and CDR2 FYNNEI. Trimming stripped 6 bases from V and 1 base from J, with 10 bases between.